Described below is a single T cell receptor (beta chain) sequence and its context. This sample is part of a study of control samples from healthy donors and cancer patients. TCRdb keeps only in-frame clones here, not all; method: immunoSEQ multiplex PCR. The data hold under 150,000 clones, with approximately 90% observed a single time. Sequencing was performed on blood. This TCR derives from a woman in her seventies in good health.

Here the CDR3 reads CASRAGGTDTQYF. In nucleotides, the CDR3 is TGTGCCAGCAGGGCCGGGGGGACAGATACGCAGTATTTT. The rearrangement uses TRBV3-1 (or the pseudogene TRBV3-2) and TRBJ2-3; 7 bases fit TRBD2. J lost 3 bases, V lost 6 bases, and 3 bases had no gene match. Germline-derived CDR1 and CDR2 are LGHDT and YNNKEL (reference sequence). The CDR3 is 13 amino acids.